This T cell receptor beta chain was profiled in a study of post-analysis software for immune sequencing data. As concerns this clonotype: The target antigen is unknown.

Notes on the study in general: Strong co-clustering by F measure linked samples that shared a preparation batch.

TCR beta cDNA libraries had unique molecular identifiers. Between roughly 1 and 10 million T cells gave rise to 450,000 to 650,000 cDNA molecules. Each CDR3 protein gets one entry after TCRdb re-called the PCR reads with MiXCR. This table holds 600,000 to 750,000 distinct CDR3 sequences, roughly three fifths found once. Sequenced material: blood. The sequence was collected from a girl aged 2 to 9 with multiple sclerosis.

The CDR3 DNA reads as TGTGCCAGCAGCGTACAGGGCCCCACTGAAGCTTTCTTT. Protein: CASSVQGPTEAFF. The rearrangement joins TRBV7-9 to TRBJ1-1; D possibly corresponds to TRBD1 (6 bases). Germline values: CDR1 SEHNR, CDR2 FQNEAQ (reference sequence). The CDR3 sequence is 13 residues long. V gave up 5 bases and J gave up 4 bases, with 11 bases separating them. The whole variable domain, filled in from reference TRBV7-9 and TRBJ1-1, reads DTGVSQNPRHKITKRGQNVTFRCDPISEHNRLYWYRQTLGQGPEFLTYFQNEAQLEKSRLLSDRFSAERPKGSFSTLEIQRTEQGDSAMYLCASSVQGPTEAFFGQGTRLTVV.